What follows is one T cell receptor beta chain and its context. This clonotype was recorded at least ten times. There is no known antigen for this receptor. No base qualities exist here, and no much larger clone lies one base off it. The sample originates from a study of human T cells and chemical hapten exposure (dated by TCRdb to the early 2020s). Study-level background: For sensitization, 2% DPC in acetone was applied to a roughly 2 cm by roughly 2 cm area of upper inner arm skin. Patients additionally received weekly therapeutic DPC doses to the scalp throughout the roughly 24-week study period. Blood for TCR sequencing was provided by twenty-nine alopecia patients at one to four time points (pre-sensitization, 2, 6 and 24 weeks). The mostly female patient cohort included alopecia areata with under or over 50% scalp involvement, alopecia totalis and alopecia universalis. Libraries were pooled for sequencing, and variation in per-sample TCR yields was attributed mainly to small differences in library volumes within the pool. Patch testing on the upper back used Finn chambers containing 0.01% DPC, with scoring done after 6 days according to International Contact Dermatitis Research Group standards. This study followed changes in the peripheral blood TCR repertoire in vivo during primary and secondary sensitization of alopecia patients to the hapten diphenylcyclopropenone (DPC). Blood was sampled from patients pre-sensitization (week 0) and at 2, 6 and about 24 weeks after DPC sensitization. Broad study findings and their caveats: Repeated subsampling changed both the strength of the expansion versus patch-test correlation and the threshold at which that correlation became significant. Because every patient had alopecia, a presumed autoimmune disease, the patients' immune response might differ from that of healthy individuals. Patch test score correlated positively with the number of PT1 expanded TCRs, reaching significance at thresholds 8, 16 and 32 but not at 4. Significantly more large CDR3 similarity clusters were formed by expanded TCRs than by pre-sensitization or healthy control sets, consistent with antigen-driven responses. DPC sensitization did not change how many TCRs were above 1 in 1000 frequency, and no evidence was found of alterations in global repertoire structure.

Sample time point, as interpreted from the label and publication: patch test 3, about 24 weeks after DPC sensitization. This specimen's treatment or condition label, per the study, means: therapeutic diphenylcyclopropenone sensitization with weekly scalp DPC. At each patch-test visit, blood was drawn before the patch test was applied. Patients were considered eligible if aged 18 to 70, diagnosed with alopecia and deemed suitable for DPC therapy, and patients were excluded if pregnant. Unfractionated whole blood was collected in Tempus Blood RNA tubes, and total RNA was extracted from that blood. There are 14 amino acids in the CDR3, from cysteine to phenylalanine inclusive. The kept DNA is CDR3 alone, 42 bases in frame from the first base. V sheds 6 bases and J sheds 5 bases, leaving 13 bases between their ends. Libraries were constructed by RACE. The sequencing machine was a NextSeq 500. During library preparation, unique molecular identifiers were attached to individual cDNA molecules so that TCRs could be counted quantitatively and reproducibly. For every blood RNA sample, sequencing covered both the TCR alpha and TCR beta chains. As for the original processing: Samples had a median of 95,638 TCRs, with a range from about 20,000 to 690,600. V, J and CDR3 annotation of the TCR reads was carried out using the Decombinator software suite. For the PS versus PT1 abundance plots, all samples were subsampled to the same number of TCRs (28,000). TCRs were defined as expanded if absent before sensitization and observed at least eight times at the 2-week time point. Using fastp trimming at Q25 and MiXCR clonotype assembly, TCRdb reanalyzed the public sequencing data and kept in-frame beta chains. Entries are consolidated by CDR3 protein sequence, retaining the most common genes and DNA. The V and J calls reflect TCRdb's pipeline rather than the authors' work. The sample table holds 50,000 or so distinct CDR3 sequences, of which approximately 9.9% were seen once. Together, the top ten hold approximately 16% of the sample.

The rearrangement joined TRBV12-3 or TRBV12-4 to TRBJ1-4, with the D gene too uncertain to name. This sequence was found in a middle-aged woman with alopecia areata. Some clones in this sample may be carry-over from other donors' samples. The sequenced sample was whole blood, obtained in connection with sensitization to the hapten diphenylcyclopropenone (DPC). The sequenced DNA: TGTGCCAGCAGACTCGTGGGAGAAAATGAAAAACTGTTTTTT. It is translated as CASRLVGENEKLFF.